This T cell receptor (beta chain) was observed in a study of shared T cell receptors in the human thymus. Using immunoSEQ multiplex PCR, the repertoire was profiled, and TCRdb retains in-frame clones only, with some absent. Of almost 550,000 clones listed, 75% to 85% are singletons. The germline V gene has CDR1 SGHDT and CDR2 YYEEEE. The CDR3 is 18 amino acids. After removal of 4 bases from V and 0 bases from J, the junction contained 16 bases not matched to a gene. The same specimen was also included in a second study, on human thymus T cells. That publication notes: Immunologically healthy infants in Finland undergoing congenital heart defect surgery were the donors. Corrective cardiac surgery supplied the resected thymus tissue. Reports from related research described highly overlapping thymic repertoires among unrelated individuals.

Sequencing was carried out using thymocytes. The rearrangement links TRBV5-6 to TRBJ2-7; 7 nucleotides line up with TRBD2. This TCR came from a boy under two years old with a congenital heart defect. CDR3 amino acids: CASSIYRDYPPSSYEQYF. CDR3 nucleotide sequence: TGTGCCAGCAGCATTTACCGGGACTATCCCCCGAGCTCCTACGAGCAGTACTTC.